This TCR beta chain was sequenced during a study of CD8+CD57+ T cells in acquired aplastic anemia (dated by TCRdb to the late 2010s). In terms of the full investigation: Extracted DNA from sorted CD4+ and CD8+ cells averaged about 2.9 ug, ranging from roughly 0.2 to 30 ug. CD8+CD57+ expansion was defined as frequency above the mean frequency observed in healthy subjects. Broad study findings and their caveats: Although twenty-nine CD8+ CDR3 sequences were shared by patients and controls, these sequences appeared highly expressed in patients and within the immunodominant clones of patients. Patients and healthy controls showed no significant difference in CD8+ Simpson's diversity (P=0.060).

V lost 2 bases and J lost 7 bases; the stretch between them is 18 bases long. From its cysteine to its phenylalanine, the CDR3 spans 17 amino acids. Solely the CDR3 DNA is kept, with 51 bases framed from the first base. CDR1 and CDR2 were assigned from the germline V gene (reference sequence) as LGHDT and YNNKEL. This clonotype has ten or more counts. The specificity of this receptor is unknown. It has no much larger one-base neighbor in the sample; base qualities were not kept. Profiling of TCR beta VDJ combinations and CDR3 sequences used genomic DNA as the template. TCR repertoire sequencing was run on an Illumina HiSeq 2000. Per the source publication's procedure: TRBV/TRBJ rearrangement plots, CDR3 size and DJ length profiles, and Simpson's diversity index were used to assess repertoires. Whichever DNA sequence was most abundant in the deep sequencing data was defined as the immunodominant clone. CDR3 amino acid sequences were checked for sharing between subjects and were compared against published repertoires and the VDJdb database. TCRdb itself trimmed the public reads at Q25 with fastp, ran MiXCR and retained productive beta chains. Here each entry gathers all rows of one CDR3 protein and keeps the most common genes and DNA. The V and J calls come from TCRdb's annotation, not from the publication. The sample contains 200,000 to 250,000 distinct CDR3 sequences, roughly 50% of them found a single time. About 20% of the sample lies in the top ten.

Patients chosen for sequencing had shown expansion of CD8+CD57+ cells by flow cytometry. Every patient had a diagnosis of severe acquired aplastic anemia based on International Study of Aplastic Anemia and Agranulocytosis and Camitta criteria. No patient had received any therapy when blood was sampled. In the study, sorted CD4+ and CD8+ blood T cells from patients with severe aplastic anemia and from healthy subjects underwent deep sequencing of TCR repertoires. Patients were enrolled in the USA under clinicaltrials.gov protocols 00001620, 01623167, 00001397, 00071045, 00081523 and 00961064. Ficoll-Paque density gradient centrifugation was used to isolate peripheral blood mononuclear cells. CD4+ and CD8+ T cells were sorted by FACS or magnetic beads before DNA extraction.

Sequencing was carried out using sorted CD4+, CD8+, or CD8+CD57+ T cells (not recorded which) from PBMCs. This clonotype was obtained from a human donor with aplastic anemia. The chain is assembled from TRBV3-1 and TRBJ1-6; a confident D gene designation cannot be given. At the DNA level, the sequence is TGTGCCAGCAGCCAAACTGAGGCCTCTTCTTTAAATTCACCCCTCCACTTT. It translates as CASSQTEASSLNSPLHF.